This TCR beta chain was recovered during a study of blood T cell repertoires in COVID-19. The protocol was immunoSEQ multiplex PCR, while the TCRdb copy is restricted to in-frame clones and leaves out a portion. The sample yields approximately 200,000 clones, 88% seen once. The sample was peripheral blood. The source of this sequence is a young man with active or convalescent COVID-19.

The CDR3 loop reads CASSFSHQPQHF. CDR3 nucleotide sequence: TGTGCCAGCAGTTTCTCCCATCAGCCCCAGCATTTT. V is TRBV12-3 or TRBV12-4 and J is TRBJ1-5; D call uncertain. Between the trimmed V and J ends, which lost 3 bases and 5 bases, there was a span of 5 bases. The CDR3 is 12 amino acids.